The entry that follows covers one T cell receptor beta chain sequence. Its antigen remains unknown. This entry belongs to a study of T cell responses to AZD1222 COVID-19 vaccine. Libraries were prepared by immunoSEQ multiplex PCR; TCRdb keeps only in-frame clonotypes and omits some of them. The sample has about 99,000 clones; around 89% are singletons. Whole-study findings and limits: Repertoire sampling was restricted to post-peak T cell response timepoints. Vaccine-associated CD4 TCRs spanned spike, dominant at 160-218 and 743-854. As reported, nearly half of all spike-specific TCRs target variant regions that are unmutated.

This receptor was taken from an adult in good health. Here the sequenced sample was peripheral blood, taken on day 0 of AZD1222 vaccination.

In DNA form, the CDR3 reads TGCGCCAGCAGCTTGGCCGTGGGCACCGGGGAGCTGTTTTTT. This gives the protein CASSLAVGTGELFF. The V and J genes are TRBV5-1 and TRBJ2-2; D is unresolved. V dropped 0 bases and J dropped 4 bases, with 7 bases sitting between them. The germline V gene has CDR1 SGHRS and CDR2 YFSETQ. The CDR3 length is 14 residues. Full variable domain (rest looked up from reference TRBV5-1 and TRBJ2-2): KAGVTQTPRYLIKTRGQQVTLSCSPISGHRSVSWYQQTPGQGLQFLFEYFSETQRNKGNFPGRFSGRQFSNSRSEMNVSTLELGDSALYLCASSLAVGTGELFFGEGSRLTVL.